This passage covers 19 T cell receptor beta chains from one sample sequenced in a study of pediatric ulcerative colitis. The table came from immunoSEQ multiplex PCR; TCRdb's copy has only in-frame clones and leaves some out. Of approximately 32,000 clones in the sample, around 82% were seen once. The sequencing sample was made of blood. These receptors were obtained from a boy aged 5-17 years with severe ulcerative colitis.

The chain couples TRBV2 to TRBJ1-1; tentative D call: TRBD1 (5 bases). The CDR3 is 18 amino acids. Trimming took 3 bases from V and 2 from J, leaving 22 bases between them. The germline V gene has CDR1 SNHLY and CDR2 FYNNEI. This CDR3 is CASSDFSSGRVINTEAFF. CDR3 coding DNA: TGTGCCAGCAGTGATTTTTCTTCTGGCAGGGTAATCAACACTGAAGCTTTCTTT. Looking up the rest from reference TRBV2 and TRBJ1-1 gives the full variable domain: EPEVTQTPSHQVTQMGQEVILRCVPISNHLYFYWYRQILGQKVEFLVSFYNNEISEKSEIFDDQFSVERPDGSNFTLKIRSTKLEDSAMYFCASSDFSSGRVINTEAFFGQGTRLTVV.

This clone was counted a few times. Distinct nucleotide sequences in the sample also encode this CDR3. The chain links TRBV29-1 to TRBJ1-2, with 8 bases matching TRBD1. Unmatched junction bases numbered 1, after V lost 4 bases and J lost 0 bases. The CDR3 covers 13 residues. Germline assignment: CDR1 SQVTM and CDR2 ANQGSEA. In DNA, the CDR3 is TGCAGCGTTGGACAGGGGCCTAACTATGGCTACACCTTC. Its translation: CSVGQGPNYGYTF.

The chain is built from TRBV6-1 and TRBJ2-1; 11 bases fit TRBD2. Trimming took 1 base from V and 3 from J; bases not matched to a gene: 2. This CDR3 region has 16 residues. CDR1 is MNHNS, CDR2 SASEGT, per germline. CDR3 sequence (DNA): TGTGCCAGCAGTGAAGTCGGGACTAGCGGCTACAATGAGCAGTTCTTC. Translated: CASSEVGTSGYNEQFF.

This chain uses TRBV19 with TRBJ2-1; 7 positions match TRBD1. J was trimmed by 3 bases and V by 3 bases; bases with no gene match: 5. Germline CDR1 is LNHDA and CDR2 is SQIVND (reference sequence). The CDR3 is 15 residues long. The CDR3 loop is CASSIRGQIYNEQFF. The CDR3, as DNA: TGTGCCAGTAGTATTAGGGGACAGATCTACAATGAGCAGTTCTTC.

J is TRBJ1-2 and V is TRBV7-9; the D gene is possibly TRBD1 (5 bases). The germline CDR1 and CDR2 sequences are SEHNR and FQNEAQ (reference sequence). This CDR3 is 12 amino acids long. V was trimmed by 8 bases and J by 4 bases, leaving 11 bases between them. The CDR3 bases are TGTGCCAGCGGAACGGGGCCCTATGGCTACACCTTC. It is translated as CASGTGPYGYTF. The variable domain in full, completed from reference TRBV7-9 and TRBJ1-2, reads DTGVSQNPRHKITKRGQNVTFRCDPISEHNRLYWYRQTLGQGPEFLTYFQNEAQLEKSRLLSDRFSAERPKGSFSTLEIQRTEQGDSAMYLCASGTGPYGYTFGSGTRLTVV.

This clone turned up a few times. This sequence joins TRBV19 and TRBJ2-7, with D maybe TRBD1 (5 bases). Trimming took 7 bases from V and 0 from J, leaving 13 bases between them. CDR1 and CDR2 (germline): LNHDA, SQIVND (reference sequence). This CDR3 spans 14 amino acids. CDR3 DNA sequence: TGTGCCAGTATTGACAGCTCGGGCTCCTACGAGCAGTACTTC. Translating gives CASIDSSGSYEQYF.

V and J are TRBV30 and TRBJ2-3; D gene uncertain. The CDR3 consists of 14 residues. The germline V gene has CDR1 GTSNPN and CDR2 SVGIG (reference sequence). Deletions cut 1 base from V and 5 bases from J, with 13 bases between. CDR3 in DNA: TGTGCCTGGAGTGCGTCGAATGTAGGAGATACGCAGTATTTT. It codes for CAWSASNVGDTQYF.

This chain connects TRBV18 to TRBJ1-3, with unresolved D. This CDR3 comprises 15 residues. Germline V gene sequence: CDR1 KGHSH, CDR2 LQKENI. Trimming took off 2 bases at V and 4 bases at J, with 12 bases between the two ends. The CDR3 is CASSPTSIRGNTIYF. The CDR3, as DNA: TGTGCCAGCTCACCAACGTCGATTCGAGGAAACACCATATATTTT.

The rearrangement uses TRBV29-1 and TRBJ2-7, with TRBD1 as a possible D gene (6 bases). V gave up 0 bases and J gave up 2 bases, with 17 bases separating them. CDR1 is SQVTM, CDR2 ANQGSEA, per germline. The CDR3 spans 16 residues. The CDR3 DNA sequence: TGCAGCGTTGAAGATCGGCAGCCAGGGGCGCCCTACGAGCAGTACTTC. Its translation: CSVEDRQPGAPYEQYF.

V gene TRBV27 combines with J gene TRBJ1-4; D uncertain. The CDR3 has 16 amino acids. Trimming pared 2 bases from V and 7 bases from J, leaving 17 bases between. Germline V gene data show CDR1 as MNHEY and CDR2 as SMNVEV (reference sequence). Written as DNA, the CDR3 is TGTGCCAGCAGTTTACGAGCCTTGCCGTACATTGAAAAACTGTTTTTT. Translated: CASSLRALPYIEKLFF.

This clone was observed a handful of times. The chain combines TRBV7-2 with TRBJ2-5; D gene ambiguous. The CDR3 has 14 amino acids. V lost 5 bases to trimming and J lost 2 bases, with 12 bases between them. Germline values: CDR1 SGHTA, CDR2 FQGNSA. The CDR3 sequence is CASSIEGLQETQYF. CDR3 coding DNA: TGTGCCAGCAGCATTGAAGGGCTTCAAGAGACCCAGTACTTC.

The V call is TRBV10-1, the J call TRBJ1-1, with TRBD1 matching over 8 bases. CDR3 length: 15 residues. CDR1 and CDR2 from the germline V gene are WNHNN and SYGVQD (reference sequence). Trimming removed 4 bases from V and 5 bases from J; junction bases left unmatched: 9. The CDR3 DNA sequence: TGCGCCAGCAGTGGTACCCAGGGGGCGAAAACTGAAGCTTTCTTT. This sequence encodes CASSGTQGAKTEAFF.

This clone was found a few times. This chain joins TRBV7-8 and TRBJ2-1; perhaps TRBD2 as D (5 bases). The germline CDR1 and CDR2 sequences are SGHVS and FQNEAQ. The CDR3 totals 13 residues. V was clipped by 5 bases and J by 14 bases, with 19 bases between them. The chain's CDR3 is CASSLTRSEKKFF. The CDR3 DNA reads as TGTGCCAGCAGCCTAACTAGATCTGAAAAGAAGTTCTTC.

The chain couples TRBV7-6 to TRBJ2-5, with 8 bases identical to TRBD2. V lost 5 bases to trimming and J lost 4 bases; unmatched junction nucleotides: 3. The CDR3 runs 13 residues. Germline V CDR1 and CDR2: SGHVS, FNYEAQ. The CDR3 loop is CASSIRGGETQYF. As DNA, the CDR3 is TGTGCCAGCAGCATACGGGGGGGAGAGACCCAGTACTTC.

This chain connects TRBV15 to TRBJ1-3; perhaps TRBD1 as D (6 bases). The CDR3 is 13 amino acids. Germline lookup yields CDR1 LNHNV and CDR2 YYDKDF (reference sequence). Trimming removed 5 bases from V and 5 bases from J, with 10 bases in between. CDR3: CATSRDIRNTIYF. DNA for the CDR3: TGTGCCACCAGCCGGGACATAAGAAACACCATATATTTT.

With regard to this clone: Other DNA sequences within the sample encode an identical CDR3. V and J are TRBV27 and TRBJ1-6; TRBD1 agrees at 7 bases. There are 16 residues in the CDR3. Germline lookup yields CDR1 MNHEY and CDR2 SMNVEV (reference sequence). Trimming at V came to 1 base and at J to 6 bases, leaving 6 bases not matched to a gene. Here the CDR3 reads CASSLYRGGGNSPLHF. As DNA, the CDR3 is TGTGCCAGCAGTTTATACAGGGGTGGAGGTAATTCACCCCTCCACTTT.

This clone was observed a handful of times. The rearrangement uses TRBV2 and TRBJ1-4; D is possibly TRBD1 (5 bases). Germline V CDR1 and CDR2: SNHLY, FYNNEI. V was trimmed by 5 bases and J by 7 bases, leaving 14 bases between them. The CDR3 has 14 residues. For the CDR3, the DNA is TGTGCCAGCAGTTTCCGGCTCGGGGGTGAAAAACTGTTTTTT. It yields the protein CASSFRLGGEKLFF. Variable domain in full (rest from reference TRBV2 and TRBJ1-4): EPEVTQTPSHQVTQMGQEVILRCVPISNHLYFYWYRQILGQKVEFLVSFYNNEISEKSEIFDDQFSVERPDGSNFTLKIRSTKLEDSAMYFCASSFRLGGEKLFFGSGTQLSVL.

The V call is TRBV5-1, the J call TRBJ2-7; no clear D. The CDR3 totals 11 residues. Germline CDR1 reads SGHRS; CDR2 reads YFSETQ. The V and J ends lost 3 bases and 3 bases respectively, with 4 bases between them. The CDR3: CASSSNYEQYF. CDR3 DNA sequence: TGCGCCAGCAGCTCCAACTACGAGCAGTACTTC.

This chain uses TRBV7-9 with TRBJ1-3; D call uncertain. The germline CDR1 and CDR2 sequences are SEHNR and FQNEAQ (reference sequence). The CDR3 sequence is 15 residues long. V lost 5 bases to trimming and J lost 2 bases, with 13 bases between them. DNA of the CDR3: TGTGCCAGCAGCACACTTCAGTCTACTGGAAACACCATATATTTT. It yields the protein CASSTLQSTGNTIYF.